This passage covers 9 T cell receptor beta chains from one sample sequenced in a study of CD8 T cells in Susac syndrome. Reverse transcription of about 0.45 to 1 ug RNA was performed with random hexamers. Using its own MiXCR run on the immunoSEQ multiplex PCR reads, TCRdb lists one record per CDR3 protein. The data contain around 220,000 distinct CDR3 sequences, 80% to 95% of them seen just once; the ten biggest clones take up about 0.12%. Sequencing was carried out using CD8+ T cells from PBMCs. These receptors were taken from a human donor with multiple sclerosis.

The chain is built from TRBV27 and TRBJ2-5; 8 bases are shared with TRBD2. This CDR3 is 15 amino acids long. After removal of 4 bases from V and 6 bases from J, the junction contained 10 bases not matched to a gene. Germline V gene data show CDR1 as MNHEY and CDR2 as SMNVEV (reference sequence). The chain's CDR3 is CASSSLGTSDQTQYF. CDR3 bases: TGTGCCAGCAGTTCATTGGGGACTAGTGATCAGACCCAGTACTTC.

The genes are TRBV6-2 or TRBV6-3 and TRBJ2-4; 8 nucleotides match TRBD1. The V gene's germline CDR1 is MNHEY and CDR2 SVGEGT. Trimming at V came to 0 bases and at J to 8 bases, leaving 12 bases not matched to a gene. The CDR3 extends over 17 amino acids. The CDR3 nucleotides read TGTGCCAGCAGTTACTCGACGGGGTGGCAGGGGGCGGACATTCAGTACTTC. Its protein product is CASSYSTGWQGADIQYF.

The chain couples TRBV7-9 to TRBJ1-2, with D uncertain. The CDR3 has 17 amino acids. Trimming cost V 0 bases and J 4 bases, with 18 bases left between them. Germline values: CDR1 SEHNR, CDR2 FQNEAQ (reference sequence). CDR3 residues: CASSLAPGISLTYGYTF. In DNA form, the CDR3 reads TGTGCCAGCAGCTTAGCGCCTGGAATATCCTTGACCTATGGCTACACCTTC.

This chain links TRBV3-1 with TRBJ2-7; 12 bases fit TRBD2. This CDR3 is 16 amino acids long. With 0 bases clipped from V and 7 bases from J, the junction kept 7 bases outside the gene matches. CDR1 and CDR2 (germline): LGHDT, YNNKEL (reference sequence). CDR3 DNA sequence: TGTGCCAGCAGCCAAGATGGACTAGCGGGACCTCGAGAGCAGTACTTC. Its protein is CASSQDGLAGPREQYF.

CDR3 nucleotide sequence: TGTGCCAGCAGTTACTCAGACCGGGACTCCAGCAATGAGCAGTTCTTC. This codes for CASSYSDRDSSNEQFF. The chain has TRBV6-5 and TRBJ2-1, with D possibly TRBD2 on 6 matching bases. CDR1 MNHEY and CDR2 SVGAGI come from the germline V gene. The CDR3 has 16 residues. Trimming left V 0 bases short and J 6 bases short, with 15 bases between.

The chain couples TRBV12-3 or TRBV12-4 to TRBJ2-3; the D is unclear. Deletions cut 3 bases from V and 0 bases from J, with 13 bases between. CDR3 size: 16 residues. In DNA form, the CDR3 reads TGTGCCAGCAGTTTCCATCCAGCGCCAAGCACAGATACGCAGTATTTT. It yields the protein CASSFHPAPSTDTQYF.

The V gene is TRBV2, the J gene TRBJ2-7; TRBD2 matches at 9 bases. CDR1 and CDR2 from the germline V gene are SNHLY and FYNNEI. This CDR3 has 19 residues. The junction had 17 bases not matched to a gene; V was cut back by 2 bases and J by 3 bases. Written as DNA, the CDR3 is TGTGCCAGCAGTGAAACGCTCGGGGCAGGGGCGGGGGGGCTCTACGAGCAGTACTTC. It codes for CASSETLGAGAGGLYEQYF.

The chain employs TRBV2 and TRBJ2-7; 7 bases map to TRBD1. Germline CDR1 and CDR2: SNHLY and FYNNEI. The CDR3 loop spans 13 amino acids. V was pared by 6 bases and J by 3 bases, with 5 bases of the junction left unmatched. The CDR3 DNA is TGTGCCAGCAGCGGAGGACAGGACTACGAGCAGTACTTC. This encodes CASSGGQDYEQYF.

This sequence joins TRBV4-1 and TRBJ2-7; 9 positions match TRBD2. The CDR3 sequence is 15 residues long. Per germline, CDR1 MGHRA and CDR2 YSYEKL. The junction had 2 bases not matched to a gene; V was cut back by 1 base and J by 1 base. CDR3: CASSQGSGGSYEQYF. CDR3 bases: TGCGCCAGCAGCCAAGGTAGCGGGGGTTCCTACGAGCAGTACTTC.